This record concerns one TCR beta chain sequence. What it recognizes is unknown. The sample comes from a study of Ad26.COV2.S vaccination and SARS-CoV-2 variants. Study-wide background: Participant was drawn from the COV1001 Ad26.COV2.S trial arm.

Treatment reported: 15 to 20 received Ad26.COV2.S at low or high dose, single or two shots; 5 received placebo; per-sample allocation not given. Vaccine and placebo recipients were sampled on day 63 after the first injection. The protocol was immunoSEQ multiplex PCR, while the TCRdb copy is restricted to in-frame clones and leaves out a portion. The sample has around 320,000 clones, around nine tenths seen once; the top ten hold roughly 3.1%. Study-wide points: Total T cell responses were possibly underestimated by TCR breadth and depth analyses. Reported post-vaccination CD8+ and CD4+ T cell responses to spike showed substantial breadth.

This CDR3 comprises 14 residues. V lost 3 bases and J lost 10, with 15 bases in between. CDR1 and CDR2 (germline): SGHAT, FQNNGV. The input for sequencing was peripheral blood, taken in a trial of Ad26.COV2.S vaccine versus placebo. The V call is TRBV11-2, the J call TRBJ1-4; D is unresolved. The sequence derives from a person aged 18-60 years who received the Ad26.COV2.S COVID-19 vaccine or a placebo. In DNA form, the CDR3 reads TGTGCCAGCAGCTTTTCGACACCAGAGGGAAAACTGTTTTTT. Translated, it gives CASSFSTPEGKLFF.